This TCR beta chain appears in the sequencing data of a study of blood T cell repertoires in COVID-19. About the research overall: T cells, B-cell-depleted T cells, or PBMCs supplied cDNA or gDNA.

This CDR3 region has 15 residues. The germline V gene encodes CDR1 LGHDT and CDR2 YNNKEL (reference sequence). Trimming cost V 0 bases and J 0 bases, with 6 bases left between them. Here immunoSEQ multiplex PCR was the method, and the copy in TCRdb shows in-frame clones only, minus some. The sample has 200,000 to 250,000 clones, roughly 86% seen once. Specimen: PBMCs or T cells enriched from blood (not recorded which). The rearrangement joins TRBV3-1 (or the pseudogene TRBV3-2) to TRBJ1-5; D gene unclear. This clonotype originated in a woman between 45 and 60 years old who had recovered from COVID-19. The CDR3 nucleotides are TGTGCCAGCAGCCAAGATACTTATAGCAATCAGCCCCAGCATTTT. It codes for CASSQDTYSNQPQHF.